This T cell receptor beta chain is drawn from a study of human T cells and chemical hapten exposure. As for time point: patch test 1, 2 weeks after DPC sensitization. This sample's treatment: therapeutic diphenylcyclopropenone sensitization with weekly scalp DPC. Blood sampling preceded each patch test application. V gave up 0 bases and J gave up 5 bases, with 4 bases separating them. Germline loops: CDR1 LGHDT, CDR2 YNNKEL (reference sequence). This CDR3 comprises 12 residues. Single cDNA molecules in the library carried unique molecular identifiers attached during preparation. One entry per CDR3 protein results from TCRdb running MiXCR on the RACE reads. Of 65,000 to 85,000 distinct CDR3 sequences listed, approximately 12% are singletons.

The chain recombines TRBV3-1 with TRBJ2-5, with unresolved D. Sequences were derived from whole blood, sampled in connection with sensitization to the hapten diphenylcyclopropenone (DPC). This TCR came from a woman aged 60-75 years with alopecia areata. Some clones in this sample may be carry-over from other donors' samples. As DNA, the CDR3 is TGTGCCAGCAGCCAAGATTACGAGACCCAGTACTTC. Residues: CASSQDYETQYF.